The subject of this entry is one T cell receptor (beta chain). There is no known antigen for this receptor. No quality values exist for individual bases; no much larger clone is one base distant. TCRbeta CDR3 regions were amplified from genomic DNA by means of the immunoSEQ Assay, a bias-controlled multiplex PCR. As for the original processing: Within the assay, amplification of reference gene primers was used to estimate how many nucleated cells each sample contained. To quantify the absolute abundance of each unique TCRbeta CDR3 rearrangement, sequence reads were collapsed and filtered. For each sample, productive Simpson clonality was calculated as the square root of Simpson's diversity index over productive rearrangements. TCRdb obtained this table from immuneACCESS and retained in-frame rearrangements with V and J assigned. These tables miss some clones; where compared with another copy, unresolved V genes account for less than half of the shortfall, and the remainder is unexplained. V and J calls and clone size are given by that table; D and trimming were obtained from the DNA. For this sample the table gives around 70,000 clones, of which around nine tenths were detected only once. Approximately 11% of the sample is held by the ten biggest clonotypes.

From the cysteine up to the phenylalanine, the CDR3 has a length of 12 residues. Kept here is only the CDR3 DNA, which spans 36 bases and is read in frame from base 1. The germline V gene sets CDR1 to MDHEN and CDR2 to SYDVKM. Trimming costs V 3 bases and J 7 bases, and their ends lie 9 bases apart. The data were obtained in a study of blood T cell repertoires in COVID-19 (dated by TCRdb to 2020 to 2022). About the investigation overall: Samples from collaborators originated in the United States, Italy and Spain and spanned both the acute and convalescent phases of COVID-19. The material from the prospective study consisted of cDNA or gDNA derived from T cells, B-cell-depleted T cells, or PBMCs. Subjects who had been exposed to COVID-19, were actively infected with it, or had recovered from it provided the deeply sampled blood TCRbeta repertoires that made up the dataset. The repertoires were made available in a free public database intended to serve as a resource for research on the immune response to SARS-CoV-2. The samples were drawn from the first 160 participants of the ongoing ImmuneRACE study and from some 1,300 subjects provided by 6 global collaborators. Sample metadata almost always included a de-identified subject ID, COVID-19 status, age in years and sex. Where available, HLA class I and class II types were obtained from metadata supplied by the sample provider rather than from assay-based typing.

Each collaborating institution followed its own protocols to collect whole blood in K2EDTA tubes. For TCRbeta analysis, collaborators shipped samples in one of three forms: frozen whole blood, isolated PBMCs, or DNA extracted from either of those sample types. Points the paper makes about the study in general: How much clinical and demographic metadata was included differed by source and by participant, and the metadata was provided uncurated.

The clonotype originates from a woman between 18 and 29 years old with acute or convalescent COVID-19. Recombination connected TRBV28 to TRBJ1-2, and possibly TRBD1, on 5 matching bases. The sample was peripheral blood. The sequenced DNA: TGTGCCAGCAGTTTTTCCCAGGGTGGCTACACCTTC. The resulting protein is CASSFSQGGYTF.